This T cell receptor beta chain was retrieved from a study of T-cell reconstitution after alpha-beta-depleted transplantation in children. Study observations and caveats: Newly produced T cells mostly provided counts and TCRbeta diversity after one year, as hyperexpanded clones declined. About two months after transplant, alpha-beta T cells reportedly came from several hundred expanded graft clones.

Concerning this clonotype: Its target is not known.

Using unique molecular identifiers, the investigators prepared the TCRbeta library. TCRdb re-derived calls from the PCR reads in MiXCR, one entry per CDR3 protein. The sample lists roughly 790,000 distinct CDR3 sequences; 15% to 20% were seen once. The clonotype was recovered from a male patient between 10 and 17 years old who had a stem cell transplant for acute lymphoblastic leukemia, so the T cells may come from the graft donor. Here the sequenced sample was PBMCs, mostly from graft donor cells, taken 360 days after TCRalphabeta/CD19-depleted stem cell transplant.

This CDR3 reads CASSHPESGRAYNEQFF. CDR3 DNA: TGTGCCAGCAGTCACCCCGAGAGCGGGAGGGCCTACAATGAGCAGTTCTTC. The chain is built from TRBV27 and TRBJ2-1, with 10 nucleotides matching TRBD2. The CDR3 is 17 amino acids. Losses at the gene ends were 5 bases for V and 2 bases for J; bases not matched to a gene: 9. The germline CDR1 and CDR2 sequences are MNHEY and SMNVEV (reference sequence).